Below, 27 T cell receptor beta chains from the same sample are listed, as sequenced in a study of T cell changes during pregnancy in multiple sclerosis. TCRdb keeps only in-frame clones here, not all; method: immunoSEQ multiplex PCR. The sample lists about 80,000 clones; roughly 90% were seen once. Material: peripheral blood, obtained before pregnancy. These receptors came from a female donor with multiple sclerosis, enrolled in a pregnancy study.

The J gene is TRBJ2-2, the V gene TRBV7-3; D is perhaps TRBD1 (5 bases). Trimming left V 3 bases short and J 0 bases short, with 8 bases between. Germline CDR1 SGHTA, CDR2 FQGTGA. This CDR3 comprises 15 residues. CDR3 amino acids: CASSLGQSNTGELFF. In DNA form, the CDR3 reads TGTGCCAGCAGCTTGGGGCAGTCGAACACCGGGGAGCTGTTTTTT. Full variable domain (rest looked up from reference TRBV7-3 and TRBJ2-2): GAGVSQTPSNKVTEKGKYVELRCDPISGHTALYWYRQSLGQGPEFLIYFQGTGAADDSGLPNDRFFAVRPEGSVSTLKIQRTERGDSAVYLCASSLGQSNTGELFFGEGSRLTVL.

This chain uses TRBV4-1 with TRBJ1-2, with TRBD1 as a possible D gene (5 bases). Germline V lookup: CDR1 MGHRA, CDR2 YSYEKL. CDR3 length: 15 amino acids. Trimming removed 2 bases from V and 2 bases from J, with 12 bases in between. CDR3 nucleotides: TGCGCCAGCAGCCAACCAGGGATTTCGAACTATGGCTACACCTTC. It yields the protein CASSQPGISNYGYTF.

The V and J genes are TRBV5-1 and TRBJ2-7; the match to TRBD1 covers 7 bases. CDR1 is SGHRS and CDR2 is YFSETQ in the germline V gene. The CDR3 totals 14 residues. V shed 5 bases, J shed 3 bases, and the junction held 8 bases outside the gene matches. CDR3 sequence (DNA): TGCGCCAGCAGATATAGTACAGGGGACTACGAGCAGTACTTC. Protein: CASRYSTGDYEQYF.

The chain couples TRBV7-3 to TRBJ2-3; D unclear. Trimming removed 1 base from V and 0 bases from J, with 5 bases in between. Germline CDR1 is SGHTA and CDR2 is FQGTGA. The length of the CDR3 is 14 residues. CDR3 sequence: CASSLMASTDTQYF. The CDR3, as DNA: TGTGCCAGCAGCTTAATGGCTAGCACAGATACGCAGTATTTT.

As to this clone: This may be a read error: a much more frequent sequence differs by one nucleotide. In the same sample, other DNA sequences code for this CDR3. The rearrangement uses TRBV7-3 and TRBJ1-1, with D possibly being TRBD1 (6 bases). The CDR3 totals 14 residues. Germline V gives CDR1 SGHTA, CDR2 FQGTGA. V was shortened by 0 bases and J by 3 bases, with 8 bases between the two germline ends. CDR3 in DNA: TGTGCCAGCAGCTTAACAGGGGGGGACACTGAAGCTTTCTTT. Protein: CASSLTGGDTEAFF. Complete variable domain (other parts from reference TRBV7-3 and TRBJ1-1): GAGVSQTPSNKVTEKGKYVELRCDPISGHTALYWYRQSLGQGPEFLIYFQGTGAADDSGLPNDRFFAVRPEGSVSTLKIQRTERGDSAVYLCASSLTGGDTEAFFGQGTRLTVV.

The chain employs TRBV7-8 and TRBJ2-7; weak D call: TRBD1 (5 bases). Germline V gene sequence: CDR1 SGHVS, CDR2 FQNEAQ. V dropped 1 base and J dropped 7 bases, with 11 bases sitting between them. CDR3 length equals 13 residues. This chain's CDR3 is CASSLGAGIEQYF. The CDR3, as DNA: TGTGCCAGCAGCTTAGGTGCAGGGATAGAGCAGTACTTC.

The rearrangement links TRBV5-1 to TRBJ2-2, with 7 nucleotides matching TRBD1. CDR1 SGHRS and CDR2 YFSETQ come from the germline V gene. The CDR3 length is 18 residues. J lost 5 bases, V lost 1 base, and 14 bases had no gene match. The CDR3 here is CASSLRSIRQGLTGELFF. In nucleotides, the CDR3 is TGCGCCAGCAGCTTGAGAAGCATTAGACAGGGCTTAACCGGGGAGCTGTTTTTT.

The V gene is TRBV6-5, the J gene TRBJ2-7; weak D call: TRBD1 (5 bases). This CDR3 comprises 15 residues. Looked up from germline, CDR1 is MNHEY and CDR2 is SVGAGI. Trimming removed 0 bases at V and 3 bases at J, with 12 bases between. The CDR3 region has the DNA TGTGCCAGCAGTTACTCTAGAGGCAGGGACTACGAGCAGTACTTC. It is translated as CASSYSRGRDYEQYF.

This chain joins TRBV6-5 and TRBJ1-1, with TRBD1 as a possible D gene (5 bases). The CDR3 covers 15 residues. CDR1 MNHEY and CDR2 SVGAGI come from the germline V gene. The V gene lost 6 bases and the J gene lost 4 bases, with 18 bases spanning the gap. The CDR3 spells CASRGTSVLITEAFF. Written as DNA, the CDR3 is TGTGCCAGCAGAGGGACTTCCGTCTTGATCACTGAAGCTTTCTTT.

The rearrangement uses TRBV4-2 and TRBJ1-4; 9 nucleotides line up with TRBD1. V was clipped by 4 bases and J by 8 bases; unmatched bases: 5. CDR3 length: 14 amino acids. Germline V gene sequence: CDR1 LGHNA, CDR2 YNFKEQ. CDR3: CASSRQGVGEKLFF. Here the CDR3 DNA reads TGTGCCAGCAGCCGACAGGGGGTGGGGGAAAAACTGTTTTTT.

The chain combines TRBV6-1 with TRBJ1-6; unclear D gene. The germline CDR1 and CDR2 sequences are MNHNS and SASEGT. V dropped 2 bases and J dropped 10 bases, with 15 bases sitting between them. The CDR3 extends over 15 amino acids. The CDR3 sequence: CASSEYGEPGSPLHF. The CDR3 DNA reads as TGTGCCAGCAGTGAATACGGGGAACCGGGGTCACCCCTCCACTTT.

The chain is built from TRBV5-1 and TRBJ2-1, with 10 bases lining up with TRBD2. CDR1 is SGHRS and CDR2 is YFSETQ in the germline V gene. CDR3 length: 15 residues. V trimming: 0 bases; J trimming: 5 bases; junction bases outside the gene matches: 2. The CDR3 sequence: CASSLVLAGNNEQFF. CDR3 nucleotides: TGCGCCAGCAGCTTGGTACTAGCGGGGAACAATGAGCAGTTCTTC.

The rearrangement uses TRBV5-1 and TRBJ1-5; D gene unclear. This CDR3 comprises 15 residues. Germline V gives CDR1 SGHRS, CDR2 YFSETQ. V shed 0 bases and J shed 4 bases, with 11 bases lying between them. CDR3 bases: TGCGCCAGCAGCTTGGGTCTTGAGGAAAATCAGCCCCAGCATTTT. Translating gives CASSLGLEENQPQHF.

The rearrangement uses TRBV7-2 and TRBJ2-5; TRBD2 matches at 7 bases. This CDR3 spans 14 amino acids. Germline V gives CDR1 SGHTA, CDR2 FQGNSA. The junction had 3 bases not matched to a gene; V was cut back by 0 bases and J by 5 bases. CDR3 residues: CASSLARGEETQYF. Written as DNA, the CDR3 is TGTGCCAGCAGCTTAGCACGGGGGGAGGAGACCCAGTACTTC.

The chain has TRBV6-6 and TRBJ1-2; D gene uncertain. CDR3 length: 13 amino acids. The germline gives CDR1 MNHNY, CDR2 SVGAGI (reference sequence). Trimming took 7 bases from V and 4 from J, leaving 13 bases between them. The CDR3 nucleotides are TGTGCCAGCACACTGGGTAGCGGCTATGGCTACACCTTC. It encodes CASTLGSGYGYTF.

This chain connects TRBV18 to TRBJ2-5; 10 nucleotides match TRBD1. Per germline, CDR1 KGHSH and CDR2 LQKENI. This CDR3 has 16 amino acids. Trimming at V came to 5 bases and at J to 2 bases, leaving 8 bases not matched to a gene. The CDR3 spells CASSSRTGGGQETQYF. The CDR3, as DNA: TGTGCCAGCTCATCCCGGACAGGGGGAGGGCAAGAGACCCAGTACTTC.

The chain has TRBV5-1 and TRBJ2-3; the match to TRBD1 covers 7 bases. The CDR3 consists of 14 residues. The germline CDR1 and CDR2 sequences are SGHRS and YFSETQ. V was pared by 4 bases and J by 2 bases, with 4 bases of the junction left unmatched. The CDR3 sequence is CASSDGQATDTQYF. CDR3 coding DNA: TGCGCCAGCAGCGATGGACAGGCCACAGATACGCAGTATTTT.

V usage is TRBV19 and J usage is TRBJ1-6; the D gene is possibly TRBD1 (5 bases). Germline V gives CDR1 LNHDA, CDR2 SQIVND (reference sequence). Trimming took 5 bases from V and 4 from J, leaving 12 bases between them. The CDR3 loop spans 15 amino acids. The CDR3 coding sequence is TGTGCCAGTAGTTTGAGACAGATATATAATTCACCCCTCCACTTT. It is translated as CASSLRQIYNSPLHF.

The chain combines TRBV30 with TRBJ1-5; perhaps TRBD1 as D (6 bases). This CDR3 comprises 15 residues. CDR1 and CDR2 (germline): GTSNPN, SVGIG (reference sequence). The germline V and J ends were trimmed by 5 bases and 4 bases, with 18 bases remaining between them. The CDR3 loop reads CAWGADSLGNQPQHF. In DNA form, the CDR3 reads TGTGCCTGGGGGGCGGACAGTTTAGGGAATCAGCCCCAGCATTTT.

V is TRBV29-1 and J is TRBJ1-1, with 10 bases lining up with TRBD1. CDR1 and CDR2 (germline): SQVTM, ANQGSEA. There are 13 residues in the CDR3. Losses at the gene ends were 7 bases for V and 1 base for J; bases not matched to a gene: 3. The CDR3, as DNA: TGCAGCGCTTGGGACAGGGGGAACACTGAAGCTTTCTTT. This codes for CSAWDRGNTEAFF.

The chain combines TRBV27 with TRBJ1-2, with 7 bases fitting TRBD1. The V segment lost 5 bases and the J segment 8 bases; nucleotides outside the gene matches: 11. CDR1 is MNHEY and CDR2 is SMNVEV in the germline V gene (reference sequence). This CDR3 region has 14 residues. This CDR3 is CASSPLGQFRGYTF. DNA of the CDR3: TGTGCCAGCAGTCCCCTGGGACAGTTTAGGGGCTACACCTTC.

The CDR3: CASSQQGSGANVLTF. The CDR3 DNA sequence: TGTGCCAGCAGTCAACAGGGGTCTGGGGCCAACGTCCTGACTTTC. The rearrangement joins TRBV6-1 to TRBJ2-6, with 7 bases identical to TRBD1. Germline V gives CDR1 MNHNS, CDR2 SASEGT. Germline trimming cut 5 bases from V and 1 base from J; bases unmatched to any gene: 2. There are 15 residues in the CDR3.

The rearrangement links TRBV4-3 to TRBJ2-3; D uncertain. This CDR3 has 13 amino acids. In germline, CDR1 is LGHNA, CDR2 YSLEER. V lost 2 bases and J lost 4, with 7 bases in between. CDR3 in DNA: TGCGCCAGCAGCCAAACGAGCCCAGATACGCAGTATTTT. Translation gives CASSQTSPDTQYF.

V and J are TRBV9 and TRBJ1-1; 7 nucleotides agree with TRBD1. Trimming at V came to 0 bases and at J to 1 base, leaving 3 bases not matched to a gene. This CDR3 has 15 amino acids. Germline V gene sequence: CDR1 SGDLS, CDR2 YYNGEE. The CDR3 spells CASSVAPGGNTEAFF. Written as DNA, the CDR3 is TGTGCCAGCAGCGTAGCCCCAGGGGGGAACACTGAAGCTTTCTTT.

CDR3 sequence: CASSPNRAGGANSPLHF. The DNA for the CDR3 is TGTGCCAGCAGCCCAAACCGGGCAGGGGGAGCCAATTCACCCCTCCACTTT. The chain carries TRBV11-2 and TRBJ1-6; 7 bases line up with TRBD1. J gave up 7 bases and V 5 bases, and 14 bases lay outside the gene matches. The germline CDR1 and CDR2 sequences are SGHAT and FQNNGV. This CDR3 is built from 17 residues.

This chain joins TRBV2 and TRBJ2-5; TRBD2 agrees at 8 bases. In germline, CDR1 is SNHLY, CDR2 FYNNEI. J gave up 5 bases and V 2 bases, and 7 bases lay outside the gene matches. This CDR3 has 15 amino acids. CDR3 nucleotides: TGTGCCAGCAGTGAATCCCCGGGAGGGTATGAGACCCAGTACTTC. Translation gives CASSESPGGYETQYF.

In this sample, this clone turned up a few times. The chain combines TRBV5-6 with TRBJ2-3; D is uncertain. The CDR3 is 13 amino acids. Germline V gives CDR1 SGHDT, CDR2 YYEEEE. Trimming cost V 0 bases and J 4 bases, with 6 bases left between them. The DNA of the CDR3 is TGTGCCAGCAGCTTGGGCGTGGCAGATACGCAGTATTTT. As protein: CASSLGVADTQYF.